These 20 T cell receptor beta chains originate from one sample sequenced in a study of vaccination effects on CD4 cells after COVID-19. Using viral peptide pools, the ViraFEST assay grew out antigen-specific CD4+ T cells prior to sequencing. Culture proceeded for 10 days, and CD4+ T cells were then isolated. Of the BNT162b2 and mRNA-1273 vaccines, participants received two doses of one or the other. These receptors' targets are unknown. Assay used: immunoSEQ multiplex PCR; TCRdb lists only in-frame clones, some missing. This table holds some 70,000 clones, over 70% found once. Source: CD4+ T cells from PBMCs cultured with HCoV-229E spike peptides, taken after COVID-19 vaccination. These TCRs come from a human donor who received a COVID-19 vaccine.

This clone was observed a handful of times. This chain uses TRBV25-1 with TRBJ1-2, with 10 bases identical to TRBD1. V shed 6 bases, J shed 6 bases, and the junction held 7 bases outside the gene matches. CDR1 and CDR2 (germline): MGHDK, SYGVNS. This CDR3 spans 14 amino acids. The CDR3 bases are TGTGCCAGCAGAAACGACAGGGGGCTGAATGGCTACACCTTC. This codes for CASRNDRGLNGYTF.

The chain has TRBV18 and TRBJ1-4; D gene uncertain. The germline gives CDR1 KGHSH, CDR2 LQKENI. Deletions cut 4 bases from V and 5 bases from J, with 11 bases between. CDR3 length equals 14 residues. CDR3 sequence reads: CASSLTRVNEKLFF. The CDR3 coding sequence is TGTGCCAGCTCACTCACCCGGGTAAATGAAAAACTGTTTTTT. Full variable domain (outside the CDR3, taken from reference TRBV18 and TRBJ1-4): NAGVMQNPRHLVRRRGQEARLRCSPMKGHSHVYWYRQLPEEGLKFMVYLQKENIIDESGMPKERFSAEFPKEGPSILRIQQVVRGDSAAYFCASSLTRVNEKLFFGSGTQLSVL.

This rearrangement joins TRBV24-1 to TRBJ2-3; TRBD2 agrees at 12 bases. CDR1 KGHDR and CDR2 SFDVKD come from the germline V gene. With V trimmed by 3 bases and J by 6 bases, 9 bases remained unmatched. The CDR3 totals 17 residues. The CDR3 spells CATSDGLAGGPGDTQYF. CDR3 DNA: TGTGCCACCAGTGATGGCCTAGCGGGGGGGCCAGGGGATACGCAGTATTTT.

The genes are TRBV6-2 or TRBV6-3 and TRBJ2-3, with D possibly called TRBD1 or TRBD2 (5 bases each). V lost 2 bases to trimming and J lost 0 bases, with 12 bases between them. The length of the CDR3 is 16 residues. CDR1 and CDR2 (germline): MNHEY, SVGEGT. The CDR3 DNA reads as TGTGCCAGCAGTTACGTGGGGGTAAAAAGCACAGATACGCAGTATTTT. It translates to CASSYVGVKSTDTQYF.

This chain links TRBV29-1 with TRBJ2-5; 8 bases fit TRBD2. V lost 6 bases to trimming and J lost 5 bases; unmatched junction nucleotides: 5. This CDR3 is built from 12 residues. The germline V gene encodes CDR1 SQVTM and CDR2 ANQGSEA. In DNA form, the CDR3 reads TGCAGCGTCGCAACGGGAGGGGAGACCCAGTACTTC. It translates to CSVATGGETQYF.

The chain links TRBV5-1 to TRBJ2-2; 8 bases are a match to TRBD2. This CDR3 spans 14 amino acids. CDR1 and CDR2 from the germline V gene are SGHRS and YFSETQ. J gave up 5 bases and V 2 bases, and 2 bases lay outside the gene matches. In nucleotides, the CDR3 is TGCGCCAGCAGCTTTTCGGGGGGGACCGGGGAGCTGTTTTTT. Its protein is CASSFSGGTGELFF.

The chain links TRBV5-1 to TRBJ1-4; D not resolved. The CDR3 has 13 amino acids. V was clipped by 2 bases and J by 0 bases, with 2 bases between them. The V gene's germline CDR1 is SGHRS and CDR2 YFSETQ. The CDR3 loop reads CASSFATNEKLFF. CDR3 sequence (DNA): TGCGCCAGCAGCTTCGCAACTAATGAAAAACTGTTTTTT.

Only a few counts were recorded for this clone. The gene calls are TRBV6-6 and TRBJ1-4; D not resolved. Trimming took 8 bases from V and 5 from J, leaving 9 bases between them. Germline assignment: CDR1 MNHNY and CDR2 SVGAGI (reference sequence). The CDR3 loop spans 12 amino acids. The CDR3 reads CASAMANEKLFF. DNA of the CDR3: TGTGCCAGCGCTATGGCGAATGAAAAACTGTTTTTT.

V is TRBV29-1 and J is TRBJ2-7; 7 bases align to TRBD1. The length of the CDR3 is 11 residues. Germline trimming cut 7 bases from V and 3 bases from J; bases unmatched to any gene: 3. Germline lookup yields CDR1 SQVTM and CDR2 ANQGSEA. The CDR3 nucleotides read TGCAGCGCCGGGACAGTCTACGAGCAGTACGTC. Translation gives CSAGTVYEQYV.

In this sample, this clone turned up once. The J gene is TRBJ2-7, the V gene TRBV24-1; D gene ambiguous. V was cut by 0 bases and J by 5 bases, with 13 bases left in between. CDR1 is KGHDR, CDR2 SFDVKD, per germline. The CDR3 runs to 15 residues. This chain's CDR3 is CATSDLRPLTHEQYV. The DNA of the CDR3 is TGTGCCACCAGTGATTTGAGGCCTCTAACCCACGAGCAGTACGTC.

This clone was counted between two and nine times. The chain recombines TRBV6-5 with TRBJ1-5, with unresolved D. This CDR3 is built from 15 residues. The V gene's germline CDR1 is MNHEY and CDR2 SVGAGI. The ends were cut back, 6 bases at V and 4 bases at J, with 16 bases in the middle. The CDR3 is CASRSGAASNQPQHF. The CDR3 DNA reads TGTGCCAGCAGGTCCGGAGCCGCCTCGAATCAGCCCCAGCATTTT.

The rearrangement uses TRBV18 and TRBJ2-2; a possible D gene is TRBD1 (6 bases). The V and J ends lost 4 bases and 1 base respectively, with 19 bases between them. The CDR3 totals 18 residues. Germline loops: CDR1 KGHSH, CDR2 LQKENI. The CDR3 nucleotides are TGTGCCAGCTCACGTCAGGGGACCCTTACTAAGAACACCGGGGAGCTGTTTTTT. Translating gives CASSRQGTLTKNTGELFF.

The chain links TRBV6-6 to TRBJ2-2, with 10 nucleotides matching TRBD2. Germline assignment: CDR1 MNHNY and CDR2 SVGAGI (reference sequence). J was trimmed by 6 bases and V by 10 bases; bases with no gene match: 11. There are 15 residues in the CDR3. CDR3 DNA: TGTGCCATCCAAAAAGCGGGGGGGCCTTCCGGGGAGCTGTTTTTT. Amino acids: CAIQKAGGPSGELFF.

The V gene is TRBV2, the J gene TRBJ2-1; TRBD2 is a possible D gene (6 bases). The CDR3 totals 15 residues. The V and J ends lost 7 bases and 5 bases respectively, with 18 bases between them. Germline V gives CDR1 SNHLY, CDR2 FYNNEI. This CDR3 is CASIYGGTFNNEQFF. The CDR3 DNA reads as TGTGCCAGCATTTATGGCGGGACTTTCAACAATGAGCAGTTCTTC.

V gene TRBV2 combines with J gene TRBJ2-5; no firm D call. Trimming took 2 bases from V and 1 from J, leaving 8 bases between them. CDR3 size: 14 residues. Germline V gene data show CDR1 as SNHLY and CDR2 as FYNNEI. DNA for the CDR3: TGTGCCAGCAGTGAAATAACAAGCCAAGAGACCCAGTACTTC. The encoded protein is CASSEITSQETQYF.

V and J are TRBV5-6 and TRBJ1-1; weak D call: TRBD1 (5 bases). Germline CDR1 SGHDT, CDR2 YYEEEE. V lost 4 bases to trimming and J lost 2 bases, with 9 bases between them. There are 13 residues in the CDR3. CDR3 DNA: TGTGCCAGCAGCCTCAGGGACAACACTGAAGCTTTCTTT. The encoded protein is CASSLRDNTEAFF.

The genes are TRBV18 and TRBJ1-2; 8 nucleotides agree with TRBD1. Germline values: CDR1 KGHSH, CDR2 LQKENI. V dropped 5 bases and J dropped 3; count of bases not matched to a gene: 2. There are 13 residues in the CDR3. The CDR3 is CASSEGQDYGYTF. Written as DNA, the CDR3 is TGTGCCAGCTCAGAGGGACAGGACTATGGCTACACCTTC.

CDR3 amino acids: CASSDWDRSGEQYV. The CDR3 DNA sequence: TGTGCCAGCAGTGATTGGGACAGAAGTGGCGAGCAGTACGTC. The V call is TRBV6-1, the J call TRBJ2-7; 7 bases map to TRBD1. This CDR3 comprises 14 residues. CDR1 and CDR2 from the germline V gene are MNHNS and SASEGT. After removal of 3 bases from V and 6 bases from J, the junction contained 8 bases not matched to a gene.

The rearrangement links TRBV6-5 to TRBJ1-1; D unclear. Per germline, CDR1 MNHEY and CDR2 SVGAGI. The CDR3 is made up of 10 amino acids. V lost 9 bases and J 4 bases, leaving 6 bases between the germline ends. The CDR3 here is CASLGTEAFF. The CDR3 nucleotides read TGTGCCAGTTTAGGCACTGAAGCTTTCTTT.

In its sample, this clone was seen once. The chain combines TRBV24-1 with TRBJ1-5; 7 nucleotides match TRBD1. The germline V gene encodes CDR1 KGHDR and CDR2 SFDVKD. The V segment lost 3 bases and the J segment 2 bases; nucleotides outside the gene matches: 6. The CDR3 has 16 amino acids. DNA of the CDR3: TGTGCCACCAGTGATCAGACAGGGACTGGCAATCAGCCCCAGCATTTT. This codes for CATSDQTGTGNQPQHF.